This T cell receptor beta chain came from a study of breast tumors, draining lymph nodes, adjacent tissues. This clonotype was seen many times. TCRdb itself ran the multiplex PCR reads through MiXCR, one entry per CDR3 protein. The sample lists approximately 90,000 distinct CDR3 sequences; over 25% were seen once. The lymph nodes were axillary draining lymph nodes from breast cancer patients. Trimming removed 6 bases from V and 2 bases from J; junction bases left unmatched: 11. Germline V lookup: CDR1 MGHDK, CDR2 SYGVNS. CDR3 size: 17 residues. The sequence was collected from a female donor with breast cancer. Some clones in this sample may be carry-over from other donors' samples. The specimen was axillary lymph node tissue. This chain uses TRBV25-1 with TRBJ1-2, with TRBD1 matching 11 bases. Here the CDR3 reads CASSLVPGQGGNYGYTF. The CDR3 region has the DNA TGTGCCAGCAGCCTCGTCCCGGGACAGGGGGGGAACTATGGCTACACCTTC.